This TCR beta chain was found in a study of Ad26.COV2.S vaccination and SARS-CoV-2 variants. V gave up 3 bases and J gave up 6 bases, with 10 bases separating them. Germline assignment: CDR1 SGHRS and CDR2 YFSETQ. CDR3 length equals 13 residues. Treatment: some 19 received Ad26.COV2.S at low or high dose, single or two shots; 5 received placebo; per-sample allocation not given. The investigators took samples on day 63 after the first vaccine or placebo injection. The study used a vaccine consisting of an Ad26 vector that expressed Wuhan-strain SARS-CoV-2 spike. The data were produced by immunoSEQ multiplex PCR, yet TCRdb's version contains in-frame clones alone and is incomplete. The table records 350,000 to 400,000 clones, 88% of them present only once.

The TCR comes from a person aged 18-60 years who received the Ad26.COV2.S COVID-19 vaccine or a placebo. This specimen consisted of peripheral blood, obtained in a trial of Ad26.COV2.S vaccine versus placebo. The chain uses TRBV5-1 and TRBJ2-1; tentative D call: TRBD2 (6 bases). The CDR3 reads CASSWGDFNEQFF. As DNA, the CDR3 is TGCGCCAGCAGCTGGGGGGACTTCAATGAGCAGTTCTTC.